These 2 T cell receptor beta chains were all obtained from the same sample, sequenced in a study of T cell clonality in common variable immunodeficiency. Repertoires were generated with immunoSEQ multiplex PCR, while TCRdb's copy carries only in-frame clones and drops some. The profile covers around 47,000 clones, none occurring a single time. Sequencing used peripheral blood mononuclear cells. Receptor source: a person between 18 and 69 years old in good health.

This clone appeared many times. The sequenced part of the CDR3 DNA is TGTGCCAGCTCACCACGCGCGGCGCATTCCTACAATGAG. Its translation is CASSPRAAHSYNE. The complete CDR3 protein is CASSPRAAHSYNEQFF. The rearrangement uses TRBV18 and TRBJ2-1; D is undetermined. Read coverage stops 3 residues before the CDR3 terminus; the germline J gene supplies the remainder. Trimming stripped 1 base from V and 1 base from J, with 11 bases between. Germline V gene sequence: CDR1 KGHSH, CDR2 LQKENI. CDR3 length equals 16 residues. Combining the CDR3 with reference TRBV18 and TRBJ2-1 gives the whole variable domain NAGVMQNPRHLVRRRGQEARLRCSPMKGHSHVYWYRQLPEEGLKFMVYLQKENIIDESGMPKERFSAEFPKEGPSILRIQQVVRGDSAAYFCASSPRAAHSYNEQFFGPGTRLTVL.

This clone was counted ten times or more. The read halts 3 residues ahead of the CDR3 end, with the missing end drawn from the germline J gene. The chain employs TRBV20-1 and TRBJ2-2, with D possibly TRBD1 on 5 matching bases. Per the germline V gene, CDR1 is DFQATT and CDR2 is SNEGSKA (reference sequence). The CDR3 extends over 17 amino acids. Trimming shortened V by 6 bases and J by 0 bases, and 20 bases separated the two germline ends. This CDR3 is CSAHRLGAPANTGELFF. Incomplete CDR3 DNA: TGCAGTGCCCACAGGTTAGGGGCCCCCGCGAACACCGGGGAG.